This T cell receptor beta chain was identified in a study of CD8 T cells in ankylosing spondylitis. TCRdb processed the 5' RACE reads anew with MiXCR; each CDR3 protein has one entry. The sample has approximately 25,000 distinct CDR3 sequences, over 6.5% seen once. CDR1 is SGHRS, CDR2 YFSETQ, per germline. The CDR3 has 14 residues. With V trimmed by 5 bases and J by 4 bases, 5 bases remained unmatched. Findings and caveats of the study: Some of these motif variants have turned up before, in reports on reactive arthritis synovial fluid and blood. Blood of patients with ankylosing spondylitis appeared to be characterized by a TCR beta motif of several highly homologous variants. Those disease-linked clones were CD8+; they were also relatively rare in peripheral blood.

A few counts support this clonotype. Its target is not known. The sequencing sample was made of blood. The chain combines TRBV5-1 with TRBJ2-3, with 9 bases fitting TRBD1. The source of this sequence is a male donor with ankylosing spondylitis or in good health (not recorded which). This CDR3 reads CASSVQGAPDTQYF. The CDR3 bases are TGCGCCAGCAGTGTACAGGGGGCTCCAGATACGCAGTATTTT. The variable domain in full, completed from reference TRBV5-1 and TRBJ2-3, reads KAGVTQTPRYLIKTRGQQVTLSCSPISGHRSVSWYQQTPGQGLQFLFEYFSETQRNKGNFPGRFSGRQFSNSRSEMNVSTLELGDSALYLCASSVQGAPDTQYFGPGTRLTVL.